What follows describes a single T cell receptor (beta chain). The data are from a study of control samples from healthy donors and cancer patients. Using immunoSEQ multiplex PCR, the repertoire was profiled, and TCRdb retains in-frame clones only, with some absent. Of about 82,000 clones listed, 90% to 95% are singletons. Germline V gene lookup returns CDR1 LNHDA and CDR2 SQIVND (reference sequence). The CDR3 sequence is 18 residues long. V lost 5 bases to trimming and J lost 5 bases; unmatched junction nucleotides: 19. The origin of this receptor is a woman aged 18-29 years in good health. The sequenced sample consisted of blood. The chain is built from TRBV19 and TRBJ1-1; 8 nucleotides match TRBD1. The CDR3 sequence is CASSPSQGQVASRTEAFF. The DNA of the CDR3 is TGTGCCAGTAGTCCTAGCCAGGGACAGGTAGCCTCCCGGACTGAAGCTTTCTTT.